Below, 28 T cell receptor beta chains from the same sample are listed, as sequenced in a study of cytomegalovirus exposure and HLA in healthy donors (dated by TCRdb to 2017 to 2019). The library was made by the immunoSEQ multiplex PCR assay. TCRdb mirrors the immuneACCESS table, restricted to in-frame sequences. Some clones are absent from its copies; in checked studies, under half trace to an unresolved V gene, and the reason for the others is unknown. This sample gives about 76,000 clones in total; roughly 94% of them show up just once. The top ten constitute roughly 0.6% of the sample. Material for sequencing was PBMCs. These receptor sequences come from a woman aged 18-35 years in good health and CMV-seronegative.

This sequence joins TRBV28 and TRBJ1-6, with D maybe TRBD1 (5 bases). Germline values: CDR1 MDHEN, CDR2 SYDVKM. CDR3 length equals 15 residues. The germline V and J ends were trimmed by 6 bases and 2 bases, with 11 bases remaining between them. The CDR3 DNA follows: TGTGCCAGCAGACCTGACAGCACCTATAATTCACCCCTCCACTTT. This gives the protein CASRPDSTYNSPLHF.

J is TRBJ1-5 and V is TRBV2; perhaps TRBD1 as D (6 bases). Per germline, CDR1 SNHLY and CDR2 FYNNEI. CDR3 size: 15 residues. Trimming shortened V by 4 bases and J by 3 bases, and 13 bases separated the two germline ends. CDR3 sequence reads: CASSAQGLNNQPQHF. DNA for the CDR3: TGTGCCAGCAGTGCACAGGGCCTAAACAATCAGCCCCAGCATTTT.

This chain joins TRBV7-9 and TRBJ2-6; the match to TRBD1 covers 7 bases. This CDR3 is 18 amino acids long. Germline V gene lookup returns CDR1 SEHNR and CDR2 FQNEAQ (reference sequence). J gave up 0 bases and V 10 bases, and 15 bases lay outside the gene matches. The CDR3 region is CAMPLAVTGFSGANVLTF. In nucleotides, the CDR3 is TGTGCCATGCCCCTAGCCGTGACAGGGTTCTCTGGGGCCAACGTCCTGACTTTC.

This clone was detected only a few times. The chain uses TRBV14 and TRBJ2-7; D possibly corresponds to TRBD1 (6 bases). The CDR3 is 12 residues long. The germline CDR1 and CDR2 sequences are SGHDN and FVKESK. V lost 6 bases to trimming and J lost 4 bases, with 10 bases between them. The CDR3 loop is CASRQTGYEQYF. In nucleotides, the CDR3 is TGTGCCAGCAGACAGACAGGATACGAGCAGTACTTC.

The chain combines TRBV28 with TRBJ1-2, with 12 bases matching TRBD1. The ends lost 5 bases at V and 8 bases at J; junction bases unmatched: 15. Germline CDR1 and CDR2: MDHEN and SYDVKM. The CDR3 runs 17 residues. CDR3 sequence reads: CASSQPGQGAPIQGYTF. The CDR3 nucleotides read TGTGCCAGCAGTCAACCGGGACAGGGGGCGCCGATCCAGGGCTACACCTTC.

The rearrangement links TRBV14 to TRBJ2-7, with D perhaps TRBD1 (6 bases). Trimming pared 4 bases from V and 3 bases from J, leaving 16 bases between. Looked up from germline, CDR1 is SGHDN and CDR2 is FVKESK. CDR3 length: 15 amino acids. The CDR3 is CASSRSRDTFYEQYF. Here the CDR3 DNA reads TGTGCCAGCAGCCGGTCCCGGGACACCTTCTACGAGCAGTACTTC.

The CDR3 loop reads CASSPRRGQGTDTQYF. For the CDR3, the DNA is TGTGCCAGCAGCCCCCGTAGGGGACAGGGTACAGATACGCAGTATTTT. This chain uses TRBV11-1 with TRBJ2-3; 9 bases map to TRBD1. Germline assignment: CDR1 SGHAT and CDR2 FQDESV (reference sequence). The CDR3 is 16 residues long. Unmatched junction bases numbered 9, after V lost 5 bases and J lost 3 bases.

J is TRBJ2-5 and V is TRBV7-3; possible D gene TRBD1, 6 bases. The CDR3 spans 14 residues. The V end lost 0 bases, the J end lost 1 base, and 6 bases lay between the germline ends. Germline loops: CDR1 SGHTA, CDR2 FQGTGA. CDR3: CASSLTGGQETQYF. DNA for the CDR3: TGTGCCAGCAGCTTAACAGGGGGCCAAGAGACCCAGTACTTC.

The V gene is TRBV18, the J gene TRBJ1-4; no clear D. Germline CDR1 and CDR2: KGHSH and LQKENI. V lost 3 bases and J lost 2, with 7 bases in between. The CDR3 runs 14 residues. As DNA, the CDR3 is TGTGCCAGCTCACCGAGGGCTACTAATGAAAAACTGTTTTTT. Translated, it gives CASSPRATNEKLFF.

Here the CDR3 reads CAISPTGDYYGYTF. The CDR3 coding sequence is TGTGCCATCAGCCCGACGGGGGACTACTATGGCTACACCTTC. This rearrangement joins TRBV10-3 to TRBJ1-2; perhaps TRBD1 as D (5 bases). This CDR3 has 14 residues. V lost 6 bases and J 3 bases, leaving 14 bases between the germline ends. Germline V gene data show CDR1 as ENHRY and CDR2 as SYGVKD.

The rearrangement joins TRBV5-1 to TRBJ2-2; perhaps TRBD1 as D (6 bases). This CDR3 contains 16 residues. Per germline, CDR1 SGHRS and CDR2 YFSETQ. Trimming left V 0 bases short and J 1 base short, with 10 bases between. The chain's CDR3 is CASSLAPQGNTGELFF. Written as DNA, the CDR3 is TGCGCCAGCAGCTTGGCCCCACAGGGGAACACCGGGGAGCTGTTTTTT.

In nucleotides, the CDR3 is TGTGCCAGCAGTTCCCCCAATGGGCAGGGAACTTTCTTT. The encoded protein is CASSSPNGQGTFF. The chain couples TRBV6-5 to TRBJ1-1; TRBD1 is a possible D gene (5 bases). V was cut by 4 bases and J by 12 bases, with 18 bases left in between. The CDR3 is 13 residues long. Germline V CDR1 and CDR2: MNHEY, SVGAGI.

The chain recombines TRBV5-1 with TRBJ1-2; 11 bases are a match to TRBD1. The CDR3 length is 17 residues. The V segment lost 4 bases and the J segment 5 bases; nucleotides outside the gene matches: 13. From germline, CDR1 is SGHRS and CDR2 YFSETQ. CDR3 sequence: CASSLERDRGSLYGYTF. The CDR3 region has the DNA TGCGCCAGCAGCCTAGAGCGGGACAGGGGGAGTTTGTATGGCTACACCTTC. Full variable domain (remainder filled in from reference TRBV5-1 and TRBJ1-2): KAGVTQTPRYLIKTRGQQVTLSCSPISGHRSVSWYQQTPGQGLQFLFEYFSETQRNKGNFPGRFSGRQFSNSRSEMNVSTLELGDSALYLCASSLERDRGSLYGYTFGSGTRLTVV.

This chain links TRBV7-6 with TRBJ2-3; 8 bases map to TRBD2. CDR1 is SGHVS, CDR2 FNYEAQ, per germline. This CDR3 comprises 17 residues. V lost 2 bases to trimming and J lost 6 bases; unmatched junction nucleotides: 13. CDR3 nucleotides: TGTGCCAGCAGCTTATTAATAGCGGGGTCCTTTTTGGATACGCAGTATTTT. Residues: CASSLLIAGSFLDTQYF.

V gene TRBV19 combines with J gene TRBJ1-5; the D is unclear. Trimming shortened V by 5 bases and J by 2 bases, and 7 bases separated the two germline ends. Per germline, CDR1 LNHDA and CDR2 SQIVND (reference sequence). The CDR3 extends over 13 amino acids. This CDR3 is CASSSEGNQPQHF. The CDR3 nucleotides are TGTGCCAGTAGTTCTGAGGGCAATCAGCCCCAGCATTTT.

This sequence joins TRBV9 and TRBJ1-1; D is ambiguous. The germline V and J ends were trimmed by 4 bases and 4 bases, with 14 bases remaining between them. The CDR3 is 14 residues long. From germline, CDR1 is SGDLS and CDR2 YYNGEE. The CDR3 spells CASSLTRSGTEAFF. In DNA form, the CDR3 reads TGTGCCAGCAGCCTTACCCGCAGTGGCACTGAAGCTTTCTTT.

The CDR3 DNA sequence: TGTGCCTGGACGGGACAGGGATCTTCACCCCTCCACTTT. It is translated as CAWTGQGSSPLHF. This chain links TRBV30 with TRBJ1-6; 9 bases agree with TRBD1. With 4 bases clipped from V and 9 bases from J, the junction kept 4 bases outside the gene matches. In germline, CDR1 is GTSNPN, CDR2 SVGIG (reference sequence). This CDR3 comprises 13 residues.

V gene TRBV7-8 combines with J gene TRBJ1-5, with unresolved D. V was clipped by 0 bases and J by 0 bases, with 9 bases between them. Germline lookup yields CDR1 SGHVS and CDR2 FQNEAQ. This CDR3 has 16 amino acids. Here the CDR3 reads CASSLAREYSNQPQHF. CDR3 bases: TGTGCCAGCAGCTTAGCGAGAGAGTATAGCAATCAGCCCCAGCATTTT.

The rearrangement uses TRBV6-1 and TRBJ2-6; D remains ambiguous. V was shortened by 4 bases and J by 5 bases, with 15 bases between the two germline ends. Germline lookup yields CDR1 MNHNS and CDR2 SASEGT. This CDR3 comprises 16 residues. CDR3 protein: CASSVTAQSRANVLTF. The CDR3 coding sequence is TGTGCCAGCAGTGTGACTGCACAAAGTCGGGCCAACGTCCTGACTTTC.

V and J are TRBV4-2 and TRBJ1-2; the match to TRBD1 covers 8 bases. CDR1 and CDR2 from the germline V gene are LGHNA and YNFKEQ. The CDR3 extends over 16 amino acids. The junction had 8 bases not matched to a gene; V was cut back by 1 base and J by 4 bases. The CDR3 loop is CASSQVQGERAYGYTF. CDR3 in DNA: TGTGCCAGCAGCCAAGTACAGGGGGAAAGGGCCTATGGCTACACCTTC.

The rearrangement joins TRBV4-2 to TRBJ2-5; D gene ambiguous. CDR3 size: 13 residues. Germline CDR1 reads LGHNA; CDR2 reads YNFKEQ. Trimming cost V 4 bases and J 1 base, with 7 bases left between them. CDR3 nucleotides: TGTGCCAGCAGCCGTATACTCCAAGAGACCCAGTACTTC. Encoded protein: CASSRILQETQYF.

The rearrangement joins TRBV30 to TRBJ2-5; D may be TRBD2 (6 bases). Looked up from germline, CDR1 is GTSNPN and CDR2 is SVGIG (reference sequence). V lost 1 base and J 1 base, leaving 10 bases between the germline ends. The CDR3 runs 14 residues. CDR3 amino acids: CAWSGGGTQETQYF. CDR3 nucleotides: TGTGCCTGGAGTGGGGGAGGTACCCAAGAGACCCAGTACTTC.

This chain connects TRBV2 to TRBJ2-1, with 8 bases identical to TRBD1. Looked up from germline, CDR1 is SNHLY and CDR2 is FYNNEI. V was clipped by 5 bases and J by 9 bases; unmatched bases: 9. The CDR3 has 14 amino acids. The CDR3 protein is CASSIHGQGAEQFF. The CDR3 DNA sequence: TGTGCCAGCAGTATCCACGGACAGGGAGCTGAGCAGTTCTTC. The full variable domain, in which reference TRBV2 and TRBJ2-1 provide the parts outside the CDR3, is EPEVTQTPSHQVTQMGQEVILRCVPISNHLYFYWYRQILGQKVEFLVSFYNNEISEKSEIFDDQFSVERPDGSNFTLKIRSTKLEDSAMYFCASSIHGQGAEQFFGPGTRLTVL.

The chain joins TRBV5-1 to TRBJ1-4; no clear D. CDR1 and CDR2 (germline): SGHRS, YFSETQ. CDR3 size: 14 residues. The germline V and J ends were trimmed by 2 bases and 7 bases, with 12 bases remaining between them. DNA of the CDR3: TGCGCCAGCAGCTTAAGAGTGAATCGTGAAAAACTGTTTTTT. Protein sequence: CASSLRVNREKLFF.

The chain combines TRBV5-1 with TRBJ1-5, with a weak D call TRBD1 (6 bases). The ends were cut back, 5 bases at V and 3 bases at J, with 9 bases in the middle. This CDR3 is built from 13 residues. Germline-derived CDR1 and CDR2 are SGHRS and YFSETQ. CDR3 protein: CASRAGVNQPQHF. For the CDR3, the DNA is TGCGCCAGCAGGGCAGGGGTCAATCAGCCCCAGCATTTT.

The V gene is TRBV27, the J gene TRBJ1-2, with 7 positions matching TRBD1. Germline assignment: CDR1 MNHEY and CDR2 SMNVEV (reference sequence). Germline trimming cut 2 bases from V and 6 bases from J; bases unmatched to any gene: 9. CDR3 size: 15 residues. The CDR3 coding sequence is TGTGCCAGCAGTTTAAGAAGGGACAGCGATCATGGCTACACCTTC. This translates into CASSLRRDSDHGYTF.

This clone was detected a few times. V and J are TRBV2 and TRBJ2-7; D remains ambiguous. Trimming left V 11 bases short and J 7 bases short, with 18 bases between. The V gene's germline CDR1 is SNHLY and CDR2 FYNNEI. This CDR3 spans 12 amino acids. The CDR3 nucleotides are TGTGCCCTCGTCGTCGCGGTTGATGAGCAGTACTTC. This sequence encodes CALVVAVDEQYF.

The chain has TRBV6-5 and TRBJ1-2; the D gene is possibly TRBD1 (6 bases). The V end lost 9 bases, the J end lost 6 bases, and 14 bases lay between the germline ends. CDR1 is MNHEY and CDR2 is SVGAGI in the germline V gene. The CDR3 is made up of 12 amino acids. CDR3 coding DNA: TGTGCCAGTACACAGGGCATGAATGGCTACACCTTC. It specifies CASTQGMNGYTF.